This T cell receptor (beta chain) was sequenced for a study of CD8+ T cells in alopecia areata. Findings and caveats of the study: The study found higher clonality in lesional than normal scalp, especially in alopecia totalis/universalis. Sequencing of scalp tissue also captures the resident alphabeta T cells of normal skin.

Sequencing templates came from extracted RNA that was reverse transcribed into cDNA. Measured with immunoSEQ multiplex PCR; TCRdb has only the in-frame clones, and not every one. Seen here are roughly 180,000 clones, 51% observed once, and the top ten hold 10%. Per germline, CDR1 SGHRS and CDR2 YFSETQ. The CDR3 totals 12 residues. V lost 2 bases and J lost 5, with 6 bases in between. Treatment noted: oral pan-JAK inhibitor, 5-10 mg twice daily. Concerning this clone: Its cognate antigen is unknown.

The input for sequencing was CD8+ T cells sorted from blood, taken at approximately week 51, from a patient treated with tofacitinib. The sequence came from a human donor with alopecia areata. J is TRBJ2-3 and V is TRBV5-1, with D hard to call. The CDR3 sequence: CASSFRKDTQYF. DNA of the CDR3: TGCGCCAGCAGCTTCAGAAAAGATACGCAGTATTTT.